This T cell receptor (beta chain) was obtained from a study of T cell changes during pregnancy in multiple sclerosis. V shed 0 bases and J shed 1 base, with 14 bases lying between them. Germline V gives CDR1 SGHRS, CDR2 YFSETQ. This CDR3 has 16 amino acids. Generated by immunoSEQ multiplex PCR, the TCRdb table keeps only in-frame clones and is missing some. The profile shows 70,000 to 95,000 clones, around 93% of them singletons. The clonotype was recovered from a female donor with multiple sclerosis, enrolled in a pregnancy study. V gene TRBV5-1 combines with J gene TRBJ2-7; D is unclear. The material was peripheral blood, obtained in the third trimester of pregnancy. CDR3 sequence: CASSLAPPPVSYEQYF. The CDR3 nucleotides are TGCGCCAGCAGCTTGGCGCCACCCCCGGTGTCCTACGAGCAGTACTTC. The whole variable domain, filled in from reference TRBV5-1 and TRBJ2-7, reads KAGVTQTPRYLIKTRGQQVTLSCSPISGHRSVSWYQQTPGQGLQFLFEYFSETQRNKGNFPGRFSGRQFSNSRSEMNVSTLELGDSALYLCASSLAPPPVSYEQYFGPGTRLTVT.